This T cell receptor beta chain is drawn from a study of post-analysis software for immune sequencing data. About the research overall: Included among the disease courses, which were recorded for the cohort, were relapsing-remitting, secondary progressive and progressive-relapsing multiple sclerosis. Findings and limits, study-wide: A handful of TRBV segments were significantly more frequent in patients than in controls. TRBV5-6, TRBV5-1 and TRBV20-1 were among these segments. Controls' normalized Chao1 diversity significantly exceeded that of multiple sclerosis patients.

The V end was cut by 3 bases, the J end by 2 bases, with 14 bases between. This CDR3 has 15 amino acids. The germline gives CDR1 SNHLY, CDR2 FYNNEI. Prepared libraries of TCR beta cDNA carried unique molecular identifiers. Yield was roughly 0.5 million cDNA molecules from approximately 0.91 to 9.4 million T cells. TCRdb itself ran the PCR reads through MiXCR, one entry per CDR3 protein. The table records a few hundred thousand distinct CDR3 sequences, 34% of them present only once. With regard to this clonotype: Its cognate antigen is unknown.

The sequence came from a girl younger than 18 with multiple sclerosis. The chain recombines TRBV2 with TRBJ2-7; tentative D call: TRBD1 (7 bases). Sample: blood. Here the CDR3 DNA reads TGTGCCAGCAGTGACGGGGGACAGCGAGCCTACGAGCAGTACTTC. Translated, it gives CASSDGGQRAYEQYF.